Following are 6 T cell receptor beta chains from one sample sequenced in a study of metastatic and nonmetastatic thyroid tumors. TCRdb re-called clones from the PCR reads using MiXCR. This repertoire shows 30,000 to 40,000 clones, under 25% found once; its top ten account for approximately 20%. No patient received treatment before thyroid surgery. Sequenced sample: blood. All receptors derive from a female donor with papillary thyroid cancer or a benign thyroid nodule (not recorded which). Some clones in this sample may be carry-over from other donors' samples.

This clone has a count of ten or more. The rearrangement joins TRBV5-1 to TRBJ2-5; 7 bases align to TRBD1. J lost 3 bases, V lost 2 bases, and 7 bases had no gene match. The V gene's germline CDR1 is SGHRS and CDR2 YFSETQ. CDR3 length: 15 residues. This chain's CDR3 is CASSLMGQKEETQYF. The CDR3 DNA sequence: TGCGCCAGCAGCTTAATGGGACAGAAGGAAGAGACCCAGTACTTC.

This clone was counted at least ten times. The sample holds other DNA sequences that translate to the same CDR3. The rearrangement uses TRBV6-2 or TRBV6-3 and TRBJ1-2, with TRBD1 identical over 7 bases. In germline, CDR1 is MNHEY, CDR2 SVGEGT. CDR3 length equals 15 residues. V trimming: 2 bases; J trimming: 4 bases; junction bases outside the gene matches: 7. CDR3 nucleotides: TGTGCCAGCAGTTACGGGACAGTGAGCCTCTATGGCTACACCTTC. This encodes CASSYGTVSLYGYTF.

This clone has only a few counts. The V and J genes are TRBV28 and TRBJ2-1; a weak D match, TRBD2 (7 bases). Per the germline V gene, CDR1 is MDHEN and CDR2 is SYDVKM. The V end was cut by 7 bases, the J end by 0 bases, with 10 bases between. This CDR3 has 14 amino acids. DNA for the CDR3: TGTGCCAGCATAAGGGGGGGCTCCTACAATGAGCAGTTCTTC. Its protein is CASIRGGSYNEQFF.

This clone came up many times. This CDR3 is CASSFLDTYNSPLHF. The CDR3 coding sequence is TGCGCCAGCAGCTTTCTAGACACCTATAATTCACCCCTCCACTTT. V gene TRBV5-1 combines with J gene TRBJ1-6; D uncertain. The germline V gene has CDR1 SGHRS and CDR2 YFSETQ. The CDR3 contains 15 residues. V lost 2 bases to trimming and J lost 2 bases, with 8 bases between them.

In this sample, this clone is medium-sized. This sequence joins TRBV6-1 and TRBJ1-2; 7 bases fit TRBD1. The germline CDR1 and CDR2 sequences are MNHNS and SASEGT. V was clipped by 5 bases and J by 8 bases; unmatched bases: 20. This CDR3 comprises 17 residues. The CDR3 sequence is CASSLDPGTAIGGGYTF. In DNA form, the CDR3 reads TGTGCCAGCAGTCTCGACCCCGGGACAGCAATCGGCGGCGGCTACACCTTC.

By frequency in the sample, this clone is medium-sized. The genes are TRBV6-2 or TRBV6-3 and TRBJ1-2; D is uncertain. CDR3 length equals 15 residues. CDR1 is MNHEY and CDR2 is SVGEGT in the germline V gene. The V gene lost 6 bases and the J gene lost 0 bases, with 14 bases spanning the gap. The CDR3 spells CASRVRYVTNYGYTF. The CDR3 bases are TGTGCCAGCAGAGTTCGCTACGTTACTAACTATGGCTACACCTTC.